The 17 T cell receptor beta chains reported below all come from one sample, sequenced in a study of shared clonotypes between healthy human individuals. The protocol was immunoSEQ multiplex PCR, while the TCRdb copy is restricted to in-frame clones and leaves out a portion. Of some 2.1 million clones in the sample, 80% to 95% were seen once. As defined, naive CD8 cells were CD45RO-negative and positively selected for CCR7, with terminally differentiated effector memory CD45RA+ cells excluded. Sequencing was carried out using naive CD8+ T cells from PBMCs. These receptors were collected from a young man in good health. Some clones in this sample may be carry-over from other donors' samples.

The rearrangement joins TRBV19 to TRBJ1-5; a possible D gene is TRBD1 (5 bases). CDR1 is LNHDA and CDR2 is SQIVND in the germline V gene (reference sequence). Trimming removed 11 bases at V and 5 bases at J, with 16 bases between. There are 13 residues in the CDR3. The chain's CDR3 is CAPPPGGDQPQHF. CDR3 DNA: TGTGCCCCGCCACCCGGGGGAGATCAGCCCCAGCATTTT.

The chain is built from TRBV2 and TRBJ2-7; D is uncertain. Germline CDR1 and CDR2: SNHLY and FYNNEI. The V gene lost 6 bases and the J gene lost 3 bases, with 12 bases spanning the gap. This CDR3 has 13 amino acids. CDR3 coding DNA: TGTGCCAGCAGGAATTGGACGGGCTACGAGCAGTACTTC. Its translation is CASRNWTGYEQYF.

This rearrangement joins TRBV13 to TRBJ1-3; D not resolved. The ends were cut back, 2 bases at V and 2 bases at J, with 4 bases in the middle. Germline V lookup: CDR1 PRHDT, CDR2 FYEKMQ (reference sequence). The CDR3 length is 13 residues. This CDR3 reads CASSLPAGNTIYF. Written as DNA, the CDR3 is TGTGCCAGCAGCTTACCAGCTGGAAACACCATATATTTT. Drawing the rest from reference TRBV13 and TRBJ1-3, the complete variable domain is AAGVIQSPRHLIKEKRETATLKCYPIPRHDTVYWYQQGPGQDPQFLISFYEKMQSDKGSIPDRFSAQQFSDYHSELNMSSLELGDSALYFCASSLPAGNTIYFGEGSWLTVV.

Notes on this clone: The sample carries other DNA sequences with the same CDR3. This rearrangement joins TRBV6-1 to TRBJ2-7; 8 positions match TRBD1. Germline-derived CDR1 and CDR2 are MNHNS and SASEGT. The CDR3 sequence is 12 residues long. V trimming: 8 bases; J trimming: 1 base; junction bases outside the gene matches: 1. DNA for the CDR3: TGTGCCAGCCGGGACAGGTCCTACGAGCAGTACTTC. This encodes CASRDRSYEQYF.

A word on this clone: At the DNA level, this CDR3 is encoded by other sequences in the same sample as well. The CDR3 coding sequence is TGTGCCAGTAGTATTACTAGCGGGTCCTCCTACGAGCAGTACTTC. Encoded protein: CASSITSGSSYEQYF. This chain links TRBV19 with TRBJ2-7; 9 nucleotides line up with TRBD2. J lost 0 bases, V lost 3 bases, and 3 bases had no gene match. There are 15 residues in the CDR3. Germline CDR1 reads LNHDA; CDR2 reads SQIVND (reference sequence).

V gene TRBV5-1 combines with J gene TRBJ2-1, with D possibly TRBD1 on 5 matching bases. The CDR3 has 16 amino acids. V lost 0 bases and J 8 bases, leaving 18 bases between the germline ends. Germline CDR1 and CDR2: SGHRS and YFSETQ. The CDR3 protein is CASSLAWTTTVHEQFF. CDR3 coding DNA: TGCGCCAGCAGCTTGGCCTGGACAACAACGGTACATGAGCAGTTCTTC.

The chain links TRBV6-1 to TRBJ2-2; TRBD2 might be the D (6 bases). The CDR3 totals 15 residues. The germline V gene encodes CDR1 MNHNS and CDR2 SASEGT. The germline V and J ends were trimmed by 4 bases and 7 bases, with 16 bases remaining between them. The CDR3 sequence: CASSVWQGGGGELFF. DNA of the CDR3: TGTGCCAGCAGTGTCTGGCAGGGAGGTGGCGGGGAGCTGTTTTTT.

The chain recombines TRBV7-9 with TRBJ1-2; D call uncertain. Between the trimmed V and J ends, which lost 1 base and 3 bases, there was a span of 12 bases. Germline V gene lookup returns CDR1 SEHNR and CDR2 FQNEAQ (reference sequence). The CDR3 contains 15 residues. In DNA, the CDR3 is TGTGCCAGCAGCTTAGGGTCCTCCTTCTACTATGGCTACACCTTC. Encoded protein: CASSLGSSFYYGYTF.

The V call is TRBV4-1, the J call TRBJ2-2; D is perhaps TRBD2 (6 bases). V shed 4 bases and J shed 6 bases, with 18 bases lying between them. CDR1 and CDR2 (germline): MGHRA, YSYEKL. The CDR3 is 16 amino acids. Here the CDR3 reads CASSPLPSGGSGELFF. Here the CDR3 DNA reads TGCGCCAGCAGCCCCTTACCTTCAGGAGGGTCCGGGGAGCTGTTTTTT.

The chain has TRBV6-6 and TRBJ2-3, with D uncertain. The CDR3 has 15 residues. Germline-derived CDR1 and CDR2 are MNHNY and SVGAGI (reference sequence). V lost 6 bases to trimming and J lost 0 bases, with 13 bases between them. Here the CDR3 reads CASSLRPTSTDTQYF. The CDR3 DNA is TGTGCCAGCAGCCTACGCCCAACTAGCACAGATACGCAGTATTTT.

This CDR3 is CAISESGYGGRGKLFF. The DNA of the CDR3 is TGTGCCATCAGTGAATCAGGCTACGGTGGACGGGGAAAACTGTTTTTT. The V gene is TRBV10-3, the J gene TRBJ1-4, with no clear D. This CDR3 is built from 16 residues. V lost 3 bases to trimming and J lost 10 bases, with 21 bases between them. Germline V lookup: CDR1 ENHRY, CDR2 SYGVKD.

This chain uses TRBV7-8 with TRBJ2-1; TRBD1 agrees at 7 bases. Unmatched junction bases numbered 12, after V lost 0 bases and J lost 10 bases. CDR1 and CDR2 from the germline V gene are SGHVS and FQNEAQ. The CDR3 has 16 residues. CDR3 sequence: CASSLAMTGIPLEQFF. The CDR3 bases are TGTGCCAGCAGCTTAGCGATGACAGGGATTCCATTAGAGCAGTTCTTC.

The V and J genes are TRBV27 and TRBJ2-5; 7 bases line up with TRBD1. Germline CDR1 and CDR2: MNHEY and SMNVEV (reference sequence). There are 16 residues in the CDR3. V was pared by 2 bases and J by 2 bases, with 8 bases of the junction left unmatched. The CDR3 DNA reads TGTGCCAGCAGTTTACGGCCGGGACAGTATCAAGAGACCCAGTACTTC. This codes for CASSLRPGQYQETQYF.

This clone was counted once. The V call is TRBV2, the J call TRBJ1-3; D is uncertain. CDR1 is SNHLY, CDR2 FYNNEI, per germline. Between the trimmed V and J ends, which lost 1 base and 3 bases, there was a span of 10 bases. The length of the CDR3 is 15 residues. The CDR3 nucleotides read TGTGCCAGCAGTGAAGGATCGGGCCGTGGAAACACCATATATTTT. This encodes CASSEGSGRGNTIYF.

Points on this clone: Other DNA sequences within the sample encode an identical CDR3. J is TRBJ2-7 and V is TRBV10-3; D perhaps matches TRBD2 (6 bases). CDR1 is ENHRY, CDR2 SYGVKD, per germline. This CDR3 spans 13 amino acids. V was pared by 4 bases and J by 0 bases, with 7 bases between. The CDR3 nucleotides read TGTGCCATCAGTGGCGGGATCTCCTACGAGCAGTACTTC. Translation: CAISGGISYEQYF.

This sequence joins TRBV7-9 and TRBJ2-2, with TRBD2 matching over 10 bases. The CDR3 contains 17 residues. Per germline, CDR1 SEHNR and CDR2 FQNEAQ (reference sequence). The V segment lost 6 bases and the J segment 5 bases; nucleotides outside the gene matches: 12. CDR3: CASSSPSSGRRTGELFF. As DNA, the CDR3 is TGTGCCAGCAGTTCACCTAGTAGCGGGAGGCGTACCGGGGAGCTGTTTTTT.

In DNA form, the CDR3 reads TGTGCCAGCAGTGAAGCCGTTAGCTCTGGAAACACCATATATTTT. Translation gives CASSEAVSSGNTIYF. The chain links TRBV6-1 to TRBJ1-3; no clear D. The CDR3 totals 15 residues. V lost 0 bases, J lost 0 bases, and 6 bases lay in between. Germline V gene sequence: CDR1 MNHNS, CDR2 SASEGT.